This T cell receptor (beta chain) appears in the sequencing data of a study of identical twins. The CDR3 runs to 15 residues. V shed 5 bases, J shed 6 bases, and the junction held 8 bases outside the gene matches. A single record per CDR3 protein comes from TCRdb applying MiXCR to the 5' RACE reads. The sample shows fewer than 500,000 distinct CDR3 sequences, approximately 25% of them seen only once. The same sample was also studied in work on T cells expressing NK-cell markers.

The chain combines TRBV12-3 or TRBV12-4 with TRBJ2-2; the match to TRBD2 covers 8 bases. This receptor was obtained from a woman under 30 in good health. Sequencing was carried out using CD4+ T cells sorted from blood. The chain's CDR3 is CASSTSGGGAGELFF. The CDR3 DNA follows: TGTGCCAGCAGTACCAGCGGGGGAGGAGCCGGGGAGCTGTTTTTT.